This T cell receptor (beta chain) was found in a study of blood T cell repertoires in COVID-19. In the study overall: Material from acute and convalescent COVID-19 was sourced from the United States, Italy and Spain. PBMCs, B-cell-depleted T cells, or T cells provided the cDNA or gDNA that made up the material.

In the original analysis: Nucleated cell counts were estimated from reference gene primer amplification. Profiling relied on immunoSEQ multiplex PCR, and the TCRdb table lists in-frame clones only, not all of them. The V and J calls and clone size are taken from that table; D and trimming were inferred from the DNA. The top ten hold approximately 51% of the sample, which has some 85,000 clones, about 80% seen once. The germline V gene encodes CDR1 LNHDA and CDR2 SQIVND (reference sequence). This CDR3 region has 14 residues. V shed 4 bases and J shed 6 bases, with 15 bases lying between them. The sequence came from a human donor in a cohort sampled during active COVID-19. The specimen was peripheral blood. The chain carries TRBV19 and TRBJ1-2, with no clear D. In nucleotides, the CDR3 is TGTGCCAGTAGTACCCCCCGAGACTTTGATGGCTACACCTTC. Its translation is CASSTPRDFDGYTF.